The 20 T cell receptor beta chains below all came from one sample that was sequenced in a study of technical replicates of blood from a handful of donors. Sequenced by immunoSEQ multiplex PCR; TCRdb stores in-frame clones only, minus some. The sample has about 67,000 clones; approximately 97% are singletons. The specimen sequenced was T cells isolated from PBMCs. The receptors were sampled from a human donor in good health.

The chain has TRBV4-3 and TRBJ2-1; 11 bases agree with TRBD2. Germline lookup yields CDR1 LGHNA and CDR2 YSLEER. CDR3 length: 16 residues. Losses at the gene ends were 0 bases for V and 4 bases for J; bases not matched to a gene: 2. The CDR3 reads CASSQERLAGYNEQFF. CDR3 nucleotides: TGCGCCAGCAGCCAAGAGCGACTAGCGGGGTACAATGAGCAGTTCTTC.

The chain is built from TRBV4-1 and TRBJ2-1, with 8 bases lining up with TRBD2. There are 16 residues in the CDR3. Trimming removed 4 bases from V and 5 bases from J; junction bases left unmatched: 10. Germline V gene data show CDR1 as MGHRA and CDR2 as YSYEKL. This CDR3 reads CASSLHLAGMNNEQFF. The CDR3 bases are TGCGCCAGCAGCCTTCACTTAGCGGGAATGAACAATGAGCAGTTCTTC.

DNA of the CDR3: TGTGCCAGCAGCGTAGGCGGAGGTCAGGCAACCGGGGAGCTGTTTTTT. Translating it yields CASSVGGGQATGELFF. J is TRBJ2-2 and V is TRBV9, with TRBD2 as a possible D gene (5 bases). Trimming removed 0 bases at V and 5 bases at J, with 14 bases between. In germline, CDR1 is SGDLS, CDR2 YYNGEE. This CDR3 is built from 16 residues. Variable domain in full (rest from reference TRBV9 and TRBJ2-2): DSGVTQTPKHLITATGQRVTLRCSPRSGDLSVYWYQQSLDQGLQFLIQYYNGEERAKGNILERFSAQQFPDLHSELNLSSLELGDSALYFCASSVGGGQATGELFFGEGSRLTVL.

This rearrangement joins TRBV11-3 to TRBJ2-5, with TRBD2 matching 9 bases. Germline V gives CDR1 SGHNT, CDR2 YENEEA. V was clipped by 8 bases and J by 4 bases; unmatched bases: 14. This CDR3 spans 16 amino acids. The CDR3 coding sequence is TGTGCCAGCGGCCCCTTCAGCGGGAGGATGGGAGAGACCCAGTACTTC. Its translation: CASGPFSGRMGETQYF.

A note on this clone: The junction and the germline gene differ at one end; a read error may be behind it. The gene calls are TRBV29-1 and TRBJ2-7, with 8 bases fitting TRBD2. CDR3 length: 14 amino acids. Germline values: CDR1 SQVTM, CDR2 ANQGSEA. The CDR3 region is CSVEAGTRNYEQYF. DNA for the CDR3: TGCAGCGTGGAAGCCGGGACTAGAAACTACGAGCAGTACTTC.

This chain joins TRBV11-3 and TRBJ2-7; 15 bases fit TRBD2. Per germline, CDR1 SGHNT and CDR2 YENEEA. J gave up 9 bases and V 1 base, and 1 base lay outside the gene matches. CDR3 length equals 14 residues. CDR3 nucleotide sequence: TGTGCCAGCAGCTTAGGGACTAGCGGGAGGGTGCAGTACTTC. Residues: CASSLGTSGRVQYF.

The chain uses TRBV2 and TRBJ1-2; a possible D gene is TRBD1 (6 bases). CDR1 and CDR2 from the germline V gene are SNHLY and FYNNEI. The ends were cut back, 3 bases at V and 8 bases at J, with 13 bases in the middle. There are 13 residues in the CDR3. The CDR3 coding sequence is TGTGCCAGCAGTGAGGATAACCAGGGGGGCTACACCTTC. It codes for CASSEDNQGGYTF.

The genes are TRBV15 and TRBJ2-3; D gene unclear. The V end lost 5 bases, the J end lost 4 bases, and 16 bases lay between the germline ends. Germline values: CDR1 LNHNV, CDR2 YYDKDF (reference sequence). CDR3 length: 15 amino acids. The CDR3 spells CATSPVFLRADTQYF. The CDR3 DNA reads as TGTGCCACCAGCCCGGTTTTCTTGCGCGCAGATACGCAGTATTTT.

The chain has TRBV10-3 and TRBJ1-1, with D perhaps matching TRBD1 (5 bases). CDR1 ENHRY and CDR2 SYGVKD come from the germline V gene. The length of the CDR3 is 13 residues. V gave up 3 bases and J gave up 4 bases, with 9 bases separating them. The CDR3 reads CAISEQDTTEAFF. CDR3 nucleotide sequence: TGTGCCATCAGTGAACAGGACACCACTGAAGCTTTCTTT.

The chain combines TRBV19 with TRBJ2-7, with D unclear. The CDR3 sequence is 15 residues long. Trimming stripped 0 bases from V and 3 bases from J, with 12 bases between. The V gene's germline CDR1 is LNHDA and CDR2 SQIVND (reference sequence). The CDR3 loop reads CASSIDPRPVYEQYF. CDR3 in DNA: TGTGCCAGTAGTATAGATCCTAGACCGGTCTACGAGCAGTACTTC.

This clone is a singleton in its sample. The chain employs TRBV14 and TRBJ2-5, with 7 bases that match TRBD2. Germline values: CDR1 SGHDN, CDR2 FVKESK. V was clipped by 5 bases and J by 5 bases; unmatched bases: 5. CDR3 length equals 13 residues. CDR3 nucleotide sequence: TGTGCCAGCAGCGGGGAGGGCTGGGAGACCCAGTACTTC. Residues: CASSGEGWETQYF.

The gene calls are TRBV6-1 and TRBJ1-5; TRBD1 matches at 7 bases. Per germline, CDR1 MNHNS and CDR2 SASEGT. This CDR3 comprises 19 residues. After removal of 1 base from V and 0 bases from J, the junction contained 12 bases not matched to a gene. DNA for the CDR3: TGTGCCAGCAGTGAAGGGTTAAGGTTGACAGGGTATAGCAATCAGCCCCAGCATTTT. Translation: CASSEGLRLTGYSNQPQHF.

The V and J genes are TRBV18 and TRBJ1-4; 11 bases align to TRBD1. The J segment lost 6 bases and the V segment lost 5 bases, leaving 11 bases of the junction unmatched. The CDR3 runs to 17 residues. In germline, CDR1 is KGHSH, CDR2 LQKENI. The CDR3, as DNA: TGTGCCAGCTCAAAACCACGACCGGGACAGGGGGATGAAAAACTGTTTTTT. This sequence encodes CASSKPRPGQGDEKLFF.

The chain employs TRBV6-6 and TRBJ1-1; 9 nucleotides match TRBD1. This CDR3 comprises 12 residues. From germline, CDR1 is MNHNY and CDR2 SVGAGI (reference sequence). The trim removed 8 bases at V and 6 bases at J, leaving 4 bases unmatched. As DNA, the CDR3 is TGTGCCAGCTCAACAGGGGGCCCTGAAGCTTTCTTT. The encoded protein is CASSTGGPEAFF.

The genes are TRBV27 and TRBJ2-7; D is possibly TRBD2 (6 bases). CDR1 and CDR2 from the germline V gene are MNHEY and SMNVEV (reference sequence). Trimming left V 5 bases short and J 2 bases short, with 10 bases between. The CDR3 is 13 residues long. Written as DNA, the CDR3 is TGTGCCAGCAGTGTGGGACTCACCTACGAGCAGTACTTC. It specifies CASSVGLTYEQYF.

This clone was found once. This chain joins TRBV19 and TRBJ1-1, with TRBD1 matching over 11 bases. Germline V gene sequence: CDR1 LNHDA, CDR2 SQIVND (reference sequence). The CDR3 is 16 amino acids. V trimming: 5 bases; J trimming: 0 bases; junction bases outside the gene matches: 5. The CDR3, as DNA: TGTGCCAGTAGTTTCCGGACAGGGGGCGTGAACACTGAAGCTTTCTTT. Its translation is CASSFRTGGVNTEAFF.

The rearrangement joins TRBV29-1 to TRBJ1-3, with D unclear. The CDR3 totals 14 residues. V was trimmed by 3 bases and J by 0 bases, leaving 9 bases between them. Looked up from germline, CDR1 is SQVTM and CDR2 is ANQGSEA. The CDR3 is CSVDERSSGNTIYF. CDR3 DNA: TGCAGCGTTGACGAGAGGAGCTCTGGAAACACCATATATTTT.

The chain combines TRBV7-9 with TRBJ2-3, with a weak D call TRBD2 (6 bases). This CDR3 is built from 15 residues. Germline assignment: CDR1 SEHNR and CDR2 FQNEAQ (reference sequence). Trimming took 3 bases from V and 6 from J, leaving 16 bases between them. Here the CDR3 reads CASSFRGLPSDTQYF. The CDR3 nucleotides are TGTGCCAGCAGCTTCCGGGGACTTCCCTCGGATACGCAGTATTTT.

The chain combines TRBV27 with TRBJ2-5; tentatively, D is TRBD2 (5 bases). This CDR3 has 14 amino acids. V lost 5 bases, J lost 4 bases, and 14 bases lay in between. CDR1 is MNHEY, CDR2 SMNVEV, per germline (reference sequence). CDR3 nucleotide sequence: TGTGCCAGCAGTATCACCGTAGAGGGAGAGACCCAGTACTTC. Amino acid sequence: CASSITVEGETQYF.

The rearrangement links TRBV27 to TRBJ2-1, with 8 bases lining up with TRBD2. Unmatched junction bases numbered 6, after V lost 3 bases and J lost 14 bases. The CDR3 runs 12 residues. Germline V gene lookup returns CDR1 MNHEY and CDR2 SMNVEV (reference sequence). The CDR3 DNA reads TGTGCCAGCAGTTTCGACGGGAGGGGGGAGTTCTTC. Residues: CASSFDGRGEFF.